These T cell receptor beta chains were read from a single sample in a study of cytomegalovirus exposure and HLA in healthy donors. Using immunoSEQ multiplex PCR, the repertoire was profiled, and TCRdb retains in-frame clones only, with some absent. The repertoire has 250,000 to 350,000 clones, roughly 90% of them found once; the top ten carry 0.92%. The specimen was PBMCs. The receptors originated from a woman aged 18-29 years in good health and CMV-seronegative. Each CDR3 is given with its conserved first and last residue. Fields, in order: CDR3 protein, CDR3 DNA, V gene, D gene, J gene. D genes are given only for firm matches.

CASSFQGSYNEQFF TGTGCCAGCAGCTTCCAGGGGTCCTACAATGAGCAGTTCTTC TRBV11-2 NA TRBJ2-1
CAWIRTGLYGYTF TGTGCCTGGATCAGGACAGGGCTCTATGGCTACACCTTC TRBV30 TRBD1 TRBJ1-2
CASSLYAGTYEQYF TGTGCCAGCAGTTTATATGCAGGGACCTACGAGCAGTACTTC TRBV28 NA TRBJ2-7
CASSEPRGTDLRTDTQYF TGTGCCAGCAGTGAGCCCCGCGGGACAGATCTCCGCACAGATACGCAGTATTTT TRBV25-1 NA TRBJ2-3
CASSEAGGVRQGNTIYF TGTGCCAGCAGTGAAGCAGGGGGGGTGCGTCAAGGAAACACCATATATTTT TRBV2 NA TRBJ1-3
CASSPGGVGNQPQHF TGTGCCAGCAGCCCGGGGGGGGTCGGCAATCAGCCCCAGCATTTT TRBV6-6 NA TRBJ1-5
CASSRTYNRGNSPLHF TGTGCCAGCAGTCGCACCTATAACAGGGGAAATTCACCCCTCCACTTT TRBV27 TRBD1 TRBJ1-6
CASSARTIAGYNEQFF TGTGCCAGCAGCGCCCGGACTATAGCGGGGTACAATGAGCAGTTCTTC TRBV9 TRBD2 TRBJ2-1
CASSGGFSSYEQYF TGTGCCAGTAGCGGGGGATTCAGCTCCTACGAGCAGTACTTC TRBV19 NA TRBJ2-7
CASRYSLGTEAFF TGTGCCAGCAGGTATTCCCTCGGGACTGAAGCTTTCTTT TRBV27 NA TRBJ1-1